This T cell receptor (beta chain) was retrieved from a study of T cell repertoires in cytomegalovirus infection (dated by TCRdb to about 2019). Looking at the study overall: The HLA type of each donor mattered for the analysis, because public TCR beta signatures pointed to carriage of CMV infection along with the matching HLA type.

This clonotype was seen repeatedly, ten times or more. This receptor's antigen is unknown. Base qualities are missing; no much larger clone stands one base away. The germline V gene sets CDR1 to SGHTA and CDR2 to FQGNSA. Germline trimming amounts to 5 bases on V and 1 base on J, with 6 as the count of junction bases outside the gene matches. Measured from the cysteine to the phenylalanine, the CDR3 is 16 residues long. The entry retains the CDR3 DNA only, 48 bases that are in frame from base 1. The sample was run on an Illumina HiSeq 1500. Clones were called with MiXCR by TCRdb after fastp trimmed the public reads at Q25, and only in-frame beta chains were retained. Rows with one shared CDR3 protein collapse into an entry with the most common genes and DNA. This sample comprises about 450,000 distinct CDR3 sequences, around 32% of them detected only once. About 13% of the sample rests with the top ten.

Study-level results and caveats: Carriers of CMV infection plus the relevant HLA type were discriminated by the cumulative frequency of public TCR beta family members in the study cohort and in an independent approximately 360-donor cohort. The ex vivo response was dominated by HLA-C-restricted CMV-specific TCR beta clonotypes, which also provided the single most frequent clonotype in two of eight donors.

Material for sequencing was PBMCs. This sequence uses TRBV7-2 and TRBJ2-7; TRBD2 fits 12 bases in the junction. This clonotype was sampled from a human donor in good health (CMV status not recorded). Some clones in this sample may be carry-over from other donors' samples. The CDR3 protein sequence reads: CASSPGLAGKSYEQYF. Read as DNA, the sequence is TGTGCCAGCAGCCCAGGACTAGCGGGGAAGTCCTACGAGCAGTACTTC. The reference TRBV7-2 and TRBJ2-7 proteins fill in what lies around the CDR3, so the full variable domain reads GAGVSQSPSNKVTEKGKDVELRCDPISGHTALYWYRQSLGQGLEFLIYFQGNSAPDKSGLPSDRFSAERTGGSVSTLTIQRTQQEDSAVYLCASSPGLAGKSYEQYFGPGTRLTVT.